The 11 T cell receptor beta chains given below trace back to one sample, sequenced in a study of T cell responses to AZD1222 COVID-19 vaccine. This table comes from immunoSEQ multiplex PCR, and its TCRdb copy is limited to in-frame clones, with some not included. The table shows about 130,000 clones, with roughly 91% occurring only once. Sample: peripheral blood, taken on day 0 of AZD1222 vaccination. The receptors stem from an adult in good health.

This chain links TRBV5-4 with TRBJ2-7; 7 bases align to TRBD1. Trimming removed 4 bases from V and 1 base from J; junction bases left unmatched: 11. The CDR3 covers 16 residues. In germline, CDR1 is SGHNT, CDR2 YYREEE (reference sequence). CDR3 loop: CASSPDRALLSYEQYF. The CDR3 region has the DNA TGTGCCAGCAGCCCTGACAGGGCTCTCCTATCCTACGAGCAGTACTTC.

The V call is TRBV7-9, the J call TRBJ1-1, with a possible D match to TRBD1 (5 bases). In germline, CDR1 is SEHNR, CDR2 FQNEAQ (reference sequence). Deletions cut 5 bases from V and 0 bases from J, with 16 bases between. This CDR3 spans 16 amino acids. The CDR3 protein is CASSRGSTVMNTEAFF. In DNA form, the CDR3 reads TGTGCCAGCAGCCGGGGGTCGACAGTCATGAACACTGAAGCTTTCTTT.

The chain is built from TRBV4-1 and TRBJ2-1; 11 bases fit TRBD2. The germline gives CDR1 MGHRA, CDR2 YSYEKL. The J segment lost 4 bases and the V segment lost 2 bases, leaving 4 bases of the junction unmatched. This CDR3 region has 16 residues. Written as DNA, the CDR3 is TGCGCCAGCAGCCAATTGGGACTAGCGGCTTACAATGAGCAGTTCTTC. This codes for CASSQLGLAAYNEQFF.

The rearrangement links TRBV7-2 to TRBJ2-1; D unresolved. CDR1 and CDR2 (germline): SGHTA, FQGNSA. The V end lost 3 bases, the J end lost 8 bases, and 14 bases lay between the germline ends. The CDR3 loop spans 14 amino acids. DNA of the CDR3: TGTGCCAGCAGCTTGAGACTCCTCAGCGATGAGCAGTTCTTC. It codes for CASSLRLLSDEQFF. The complete variable domain, with remaining parts taken from reference TRBV7-2 and TRBJ2-1, reads GAGVSQSPSNKVTEKGKDVELRCDPISGHTALYWYRQSLGQGLEFLIYFQGNSAPDKSGLPSDRFSAERTGGSVSTLTIQRTQQEDSAVYLCASSLRLLSDEQFFGPGTRLTVL.

This clone was detected only once. The chain joins TRBV20-1 to TRBJ2-3; TRBD2 agrees at 10 bases. The V and J ends lost 3 bases and 1 base, in that order; junction bases with no gene match: 7. Per germline, CDR1 DFQATT and CDR2 SNEGSKA (reference sequence). CDR3 length: 16 residues. The CDR3 is CSASTQLAGGTDTQYF. As DNA, the CDR3 is TGCAGTGCTAGTACCCAGCTAGCGGGAGGCACAGATACGCAGTATTTT.

The chain links TRBV15 to TRBJ1-1; D is unresolved. V dropped 0 bases and J dropped 8 bases, with 7 bases sitting between them. This CDR3 spans 12 amino acids. From germline, CDR1 is LNHNV and CDR2 YYDKDF (reference sequence). The CDR3 region has the DNA TGTGCCACCAGCAGAGACAATTGGGAAGCTTTCTTT. Its protein product is CATSRDNWEAFF.

CDR3 sequence (DNA): TGTGCCAGCAGTCTCAACTTTGGGTACCTCAATCAGCCCCAGCATTTT. The encoded protein is CASSLNFGYLNQPQHF. This sequence joins TRBV27 and TRBJ1-5; no reliable D call. The V gene's germline CDR1 is MNHEY and CDR2 SMNVEV (reference sequence). With 5 bases removed from V and 3 bases from J, the gap between germline ends came to 17 bases. The CDR3 has 16 amino acids.

The chain employs TRBV19 and TRBJ1-6, with a possible D match to TRBD1 (5 bases). The germline CDR1 and CDR2 sequences are LNHDA and SQIVND (reference sequence). The CDR3 is 15 residues long. The V and J ends lost 7 bases and 6 bases respectively, with 16 bases between them. As DNA, the CDR3 is TGTGCCAGTACCCAGGGACCGGCGGGTAATTCACCCCTCCACTTT. Protein product: CASTQGPAGNSPLHF.

The chain uses TRBV7-2 and TRBJ2-2; 10 bases are shared with TRBD2. The junction had 7 bases not matched to a gene; V was cut back by 7 bases and J by 5 bases. CDR3 size: 15 residues. Germline CDR1 and CDR2: SGHTA and FQGNSA. The CDR3 bases are TGTGCCAGCACCCTAGCGGGAGTTGGTACCGGGGAGCTGTTTTTT. Its translation: CASTLAGVGTGELFF.

The CDR3 DNA reads TGTGCCAGCAGCAAACCGTGGCCCGGCGGGAATGGTGAGCAGTTCTTC. Amino acids: CASSKPWPGGNGEQFF. The chain uses TRBV21-1 and TRBJ2-1; the D segment call TRBD2 is taken from the table without a DNA check. TRBV21-1 is annotated as a pseudogene. This CDR3 contains 16 residues.

This chain joins TRBV5-1 and TRBJ2-2, with 7 bases matching TRBD2. Germline V gene sequence: CDR1 SGHRS, CDR2 YFSETQ. The CDR3 contains 16 residues. The V and J ends lost 1 base and 5 bases, in that order; junction bases with no gene match: 8. CDR3 protein: CASSLIGGSGTGELFF. The CDR3 DNA follows: TGCGCCAGCAGCTTGATCGGCGGGAGTGGGACCGGGGAGCTGTTTTTT.